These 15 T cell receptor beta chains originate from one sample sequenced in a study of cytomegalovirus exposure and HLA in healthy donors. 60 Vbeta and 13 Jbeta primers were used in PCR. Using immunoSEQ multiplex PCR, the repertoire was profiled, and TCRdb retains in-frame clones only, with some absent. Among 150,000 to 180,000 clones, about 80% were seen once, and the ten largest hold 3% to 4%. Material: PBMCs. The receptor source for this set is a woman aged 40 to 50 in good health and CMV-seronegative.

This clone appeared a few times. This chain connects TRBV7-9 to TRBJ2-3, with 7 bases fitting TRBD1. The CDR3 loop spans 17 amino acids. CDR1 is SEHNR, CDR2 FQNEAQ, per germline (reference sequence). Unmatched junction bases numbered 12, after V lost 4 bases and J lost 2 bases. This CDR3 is CASSSYEKTGFTDTQYF. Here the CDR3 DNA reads TGTGCCAGCAGCTCGTACGAGAAGACAGGGTTCACAGATACGCAGTATTTT.

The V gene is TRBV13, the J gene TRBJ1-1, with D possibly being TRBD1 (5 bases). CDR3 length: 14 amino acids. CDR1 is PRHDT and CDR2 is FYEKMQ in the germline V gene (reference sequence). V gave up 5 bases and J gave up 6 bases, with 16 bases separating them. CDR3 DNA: TGTGCCAGCAGCCGGGGGATGGGAAGCGCTGAAGCTTTCTTT. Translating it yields CASSRGMGSAEAFF.

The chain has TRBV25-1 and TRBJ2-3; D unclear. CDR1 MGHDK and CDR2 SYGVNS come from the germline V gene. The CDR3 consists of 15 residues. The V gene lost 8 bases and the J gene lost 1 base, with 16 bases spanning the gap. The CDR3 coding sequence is TGTGCCAGCGGATACTCACCTGGAGGCACAGATACGCAGTATTTT. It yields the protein CASGYSPGGTDTQYF.

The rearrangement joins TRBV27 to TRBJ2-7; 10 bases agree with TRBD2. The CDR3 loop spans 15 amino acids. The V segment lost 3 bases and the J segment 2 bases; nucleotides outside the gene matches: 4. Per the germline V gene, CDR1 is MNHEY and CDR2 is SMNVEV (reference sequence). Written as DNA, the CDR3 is TGTGCCAGCAGTTTGCCGGGACTAGCGCCCTACGAGCAGTACTTC. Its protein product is CASSLPGLAPYEQYF.

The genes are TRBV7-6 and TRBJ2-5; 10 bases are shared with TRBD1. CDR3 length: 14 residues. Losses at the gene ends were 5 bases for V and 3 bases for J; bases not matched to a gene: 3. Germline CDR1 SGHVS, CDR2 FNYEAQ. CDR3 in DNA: TGTGCCAGCAGCCGAGGACAGGGGGAAGAGACCCAGTACTTC. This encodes CASSRGQGEETQYF.

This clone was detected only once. CDR3 sequence: CASSTTTAEYSNQPQHF. Here the CDR3 DNA reads TGTGCCAGCAGCACCACGACAGCAGAATATAGCAATCAGCCCCAGCATTTT. The chain employs TRBV5-6 and TRBJ1-5; tentative D call: TRBD1 (5 bases). The germline V gene encodes CDR1 SGHDT and CDR2 YYEEEE. V was trimmed by 4 bases and J by 0 bases, leaving 17 bases between them. The CDR3 totals 17 residues.

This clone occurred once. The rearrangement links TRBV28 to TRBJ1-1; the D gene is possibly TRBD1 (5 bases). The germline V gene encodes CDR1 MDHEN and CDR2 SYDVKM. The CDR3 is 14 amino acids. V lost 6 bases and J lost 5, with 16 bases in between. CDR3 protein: CASSQGPSRTEAFF. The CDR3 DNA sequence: TGTGCCAGCAGCCAGGGCCCCAGTCGGACTGAAGCTTTCTTT.

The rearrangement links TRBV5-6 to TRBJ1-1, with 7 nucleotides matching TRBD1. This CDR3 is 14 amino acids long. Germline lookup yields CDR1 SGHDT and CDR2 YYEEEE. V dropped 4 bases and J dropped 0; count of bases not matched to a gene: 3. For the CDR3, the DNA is TGTGCCAGCAGCCAGACAGGGATGAACACTGAAGCTTTCTTT. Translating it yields CASSQTGMNTEAFF.

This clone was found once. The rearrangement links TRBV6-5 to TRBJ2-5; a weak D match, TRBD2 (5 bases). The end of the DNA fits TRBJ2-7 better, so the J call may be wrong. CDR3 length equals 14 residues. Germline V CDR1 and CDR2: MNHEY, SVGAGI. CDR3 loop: CASRGLRIPYEQYF. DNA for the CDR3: TGTGCCAGCAGAGGACTTAGAATCCCCTACGAGCAGTACTTC.

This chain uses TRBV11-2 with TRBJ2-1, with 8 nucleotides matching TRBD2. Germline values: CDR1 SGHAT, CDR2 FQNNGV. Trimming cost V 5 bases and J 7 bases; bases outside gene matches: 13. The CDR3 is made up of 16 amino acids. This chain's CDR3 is CASSRWTSQVLNEQFF. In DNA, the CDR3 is TGTGCCAGCAGCCGGTGGACTAGCCAGGTATTGAATGAGCAGTTCTTC.

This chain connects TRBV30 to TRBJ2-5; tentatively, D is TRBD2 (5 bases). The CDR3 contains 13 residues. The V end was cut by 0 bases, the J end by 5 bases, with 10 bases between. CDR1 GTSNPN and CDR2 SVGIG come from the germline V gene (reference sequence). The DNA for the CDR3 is TGTGCCTGGAGTGTCCCGGGCGGGGAGACCCAGTACTTC. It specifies CAWSVPGGETQYF.

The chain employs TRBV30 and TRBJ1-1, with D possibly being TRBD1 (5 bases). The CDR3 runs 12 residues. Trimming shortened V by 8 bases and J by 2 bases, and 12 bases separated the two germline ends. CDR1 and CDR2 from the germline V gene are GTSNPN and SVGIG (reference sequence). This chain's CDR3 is CAGGTGNTEAFF. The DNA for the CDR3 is TGTGCCGGAGGGACGGGTAACACTGAAGCTTTCTTT. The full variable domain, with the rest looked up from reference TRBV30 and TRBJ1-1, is SQTIHQWPATLVQPVGSPLSLECTVEGTSNPNLYWYRQAAGRGLQLLFYSVGIGQISSEVPQNLSASRPQDRQFILSSKKLLLSDSGFYLCAGGTGNTEAFFGQGTRLTVV.

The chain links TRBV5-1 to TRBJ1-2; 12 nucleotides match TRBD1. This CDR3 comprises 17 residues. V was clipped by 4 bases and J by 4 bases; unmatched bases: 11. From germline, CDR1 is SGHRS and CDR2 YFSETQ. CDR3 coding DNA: TGCGCCAGCAGCCAGCCGGGACAGGGGGCATACGGCTATGGCTACACCTTC. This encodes CASSQPGQGAYGYGYTF.

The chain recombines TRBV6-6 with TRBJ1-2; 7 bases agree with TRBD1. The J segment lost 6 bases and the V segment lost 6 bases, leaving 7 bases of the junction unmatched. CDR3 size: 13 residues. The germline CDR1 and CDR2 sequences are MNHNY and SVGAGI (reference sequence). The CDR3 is CASSDGTVNGYTF. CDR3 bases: TGTGCCAGCAGCGACGGGACAGTAAATGGCTACACCTTC.

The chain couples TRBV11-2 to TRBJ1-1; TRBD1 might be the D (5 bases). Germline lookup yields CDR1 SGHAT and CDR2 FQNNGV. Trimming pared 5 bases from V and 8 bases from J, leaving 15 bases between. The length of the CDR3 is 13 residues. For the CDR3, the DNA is TGTGCCAGCAGCCCCGGTAGGGGTCGAGAAGCTTTCTTT. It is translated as CASSPGRGREAFF.